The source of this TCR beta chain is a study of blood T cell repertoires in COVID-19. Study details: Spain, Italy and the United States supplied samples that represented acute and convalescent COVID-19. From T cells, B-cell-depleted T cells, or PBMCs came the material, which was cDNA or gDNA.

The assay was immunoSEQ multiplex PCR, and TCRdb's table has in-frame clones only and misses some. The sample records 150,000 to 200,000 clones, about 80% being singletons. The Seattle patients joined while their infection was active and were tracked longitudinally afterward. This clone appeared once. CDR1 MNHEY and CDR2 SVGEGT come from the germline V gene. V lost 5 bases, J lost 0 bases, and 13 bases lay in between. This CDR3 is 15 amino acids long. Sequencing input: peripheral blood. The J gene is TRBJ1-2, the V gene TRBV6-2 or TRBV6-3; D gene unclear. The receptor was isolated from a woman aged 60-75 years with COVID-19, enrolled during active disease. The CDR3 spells CASSTPSGTNYGYTF. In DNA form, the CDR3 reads TGTGCCAGCAGTACCCCGTCGGGGACTAACTATGGCTACACCTTC.